This TCR beta chain was documented in a study of blood T cell repertoires in COVID-19. For the study at large: The United States, Italy and Spain were the sources of the acute and convalescent COVID-19 samples. PBMCs, B-cell-depleted T cells, or T cells provided the cDNA or gDNA that made up the material.

The CDR3 sequence is 13 residues long. Per germline, CDR1 SEHNR and CDR2 FQNEAQ (reference sequence). V dropped 1 base and J dropped 6 bases, with 7 bases sitting between them. Seattle's enrolled individuals joined amid active infection and were then monitored longitudinally. The protocol was immunoSEQ multiplex PCR, while the TCRdb copy is restricted to in-frame clones and leaves out a portion. The sample has roughly 460,000 clones; roughly 90% are singletons. Sequencing input: peripheral blood. The gene calls are TRBV7-9 and TRBJ2-1, with D possibly matching TRBD1 (6 bases). This clonotype originated in a young man with COVID-19, enrolled during active disease. The CDR3 loop reads CASSLVGANEQFF. The CDR3, as DNA: TGTGCCAGCAGCTTAGTGGGGGCCAATGAGCAGTTCTTC.